The text below deals with one TCR beta chain. Its antigen is currently unknown. Axillary draining lymph nodes of breast cancer patients supplied the node samples. The CDR3 is 15 amino acids. V shed 3 bases, J shed 6 bases, and the junction held 10 bases outside the gene matches. CDR1 is MDHEN, CDR2 SYDVKM, per germline. The sample is drawn from a study of breast tumors, draining lymph nodes, adjacent tissues. Study observations and caveats: Luminal-like breast cancer showed significantly higher tumor–nontumor repertoire similarity than basal-like. Tumor repertoires ranked between lymph nodes and nontumor tissue in diversity, with V and J gene preferences.

TCRdb used MiXCR to reprocess the multiplex PCR reads, holding one entry per CDR3 protein. The sample carries around 110,000 distinct CDR3 sequences, around 30% recorded once. The sequence was collected from a female donor with breast cancer. Some clones in this sample may be carry-over from other donors' samples. The sequenced sample was axillary lymph node tissue. The chain combines TRBV28 with TRBJ1-2, with 7 bases identical to TRBD1. CDR3 nucleotide sequence: TGTGCCAGCAGTTTGGGGAACAGGGGCCCTCATGGCTACACCTTC. It codes for CASSLGNRGPHGYTF.